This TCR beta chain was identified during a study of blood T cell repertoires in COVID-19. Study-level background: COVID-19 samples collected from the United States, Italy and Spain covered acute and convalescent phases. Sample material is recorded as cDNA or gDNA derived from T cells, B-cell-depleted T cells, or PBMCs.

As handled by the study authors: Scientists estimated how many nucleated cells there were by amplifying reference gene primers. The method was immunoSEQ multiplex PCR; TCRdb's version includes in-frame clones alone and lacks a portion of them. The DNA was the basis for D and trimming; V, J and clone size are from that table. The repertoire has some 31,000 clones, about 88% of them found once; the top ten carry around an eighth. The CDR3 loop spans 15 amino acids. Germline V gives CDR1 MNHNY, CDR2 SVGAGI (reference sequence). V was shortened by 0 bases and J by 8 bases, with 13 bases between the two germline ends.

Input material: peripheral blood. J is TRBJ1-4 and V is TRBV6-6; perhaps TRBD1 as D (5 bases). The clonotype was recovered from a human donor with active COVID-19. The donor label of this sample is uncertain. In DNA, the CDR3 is TGTGCCAGCAGTTACTCAGCGGGGGGAAACGAAAAACTGTTTTTT. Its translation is CASSYSAGGNEKLFF.